Following are 20 T cell receptor beta chains from one sample sequenced in a study of blood T cell repertoires in COVID-19. Generated by immunoSEQ multiplex PCR, the TCRdb table keeps only in-frame clones and is missing some. The sample has over 100,000 clones, over 80% seen once. Sequenced material: peripheral blood. These receptors originate from a middle-aged man with acute or convalescent COVID-19.

Here the CDR3 reads CASSSTGTNSPLHF. The CDR3 bases are TGTGCCAGCAGCTCGACAGGGACCAATTCACCCCTCCACTTT. The chain has TRBV5-4 and TRBJ1-6; 7 nucleotides match TRBD1. In germline, CDR1 is SGHNT, CDR2 YYREEE (reference sequence). J was trimmed by 7 bases and V by 3 bases; bases with no gene match: 4. This CDR3 is built from 14 residues.

The chain employs TRBV24-1 and TRBJ2-7, with 9 bases fitting TRBD1. CDR1 is KGHDR, CDR2 SFDVKD, per germline. The trim removed 2 bases at V and 6 bases at J, leaving 4 bases unmatched. This CDR3 has 14 amino acids. The CDR3 loop reads CATSDSGQGGEQYF. CDR3 sequence (DNA): TGTGCCACCAGTGATTCGGGACAGGGAGGCGAGCAGTACTTC.

The sample holds one count of this clone. The chain couples TRBV5-4 to TRBJ1-2, with D possibly being TRBD1 (6 bases). V was pared by 3 bases and J by 10 bases, with 19 bases between. Germline V CDR1 and CDR2: SGHNT, YYREEE (reference sequence). The CDR3 spans 14 residues. The CDR3: CASSSPGQKSNYTF. DNA for the CDR3: TGTGCCAGCAGCTCACCAGGACAGAAGAGTAACTACACCTTC.

The chain links TRBV18 to TRBJ2-7; TRBD2 matches at 9 bases. CDR3 length equals 15 residues. J was trimmed by 6 bases and V by 1 base; bases with no gene match: 7. In germline, CDR1 is KGHSH, CDR2 LQKENI. CDR3 bases: TGTGCCAGCTCACCACAGGCGGGAGGGCCTTTCGAGCAGTACTTC. The encoded protein is CASSPQAGGPFEQYF. Filled out from reference TRBV18 and TRBJ2-7, the complete variable domain reads NAGVMQNPRHLVRRRGQEARLRCSPMKGHSHVYWYRQLPEEGLKFMVYLQKENIIDESGMPKERFSAEFPKEGPSILRIQQVVRGDSAAYFCASSPQAGGPFEQYFGPGTRLTVT.

The gene calls are TRBV9 and TRBJ2-5; the D gene is possibly TRBD2 (7 bases). V was trimmed by 0 bases and J by 3 bases, leaving 12 bases between them. The length of the CDR3 is 15 residues. The V gene's germline CDR1 is SGDLS and CDR2 YYNGEE. CDR3 DNA: TGTGCCAGCAGCGTAGCGGGGGGCTGGAAAGAGACCCAGTACTTC. Translated: CASSVAGGWKETQYF.

This clone was counted a single time. This chain joins TRBV6-5 and TRBJ1-5; no clear D. The CDR3 totals 12 residues. Between the trimmed V and J ends, which lost 6 bases and 9 bases, there was a span of 12 bases. Germline V lookup: CDR1 MNHEY, CDR2 SVGAGI. This CDR3 reads CASRGGVRPQHF. CDR3 in DNA: TGTGCCAGCAGAGGCGGGGTAAGGCCCCAGCATTTT.

The J gene is TRBJ2-2, the V gene TRBV2; D uncertain. Germline lookup yields CDR1 SNHLY and CDR2 FYNNEI. CDR3 length: 17 residues. Trimming pared 6 bases from V and 3 bases from J, leaving 20 bases between. The CDR3 reads CASRVSAEVMDTGELFF. As DNA, the CDR3 is TGTGCCAGCAGAGTTAGTGCAGAGGTTATGGACACCGGGGAGCTGTTTTTT.

V gene TRBV10-1 combines with J gene TRBJ1-2; D unresolved. Trimming took 0 bases from V and 0 from J, leaving 11 bases between them. This CDR3 contains 16 residues. Germline V gene lookup returns CDR1 WNHNN and CDR2 SYGVQD (reference sequence). CDR3 DNA: TGCGCCAGCAGTGAGTCGAGAGGGAACTCTAACTATGGCTACACCTTC. Its protein is CASSESRGNSNYGYTF.

This sequence joins TRBV28 and TRBJ2-7, with TRBD2 matching 11 bases. This CDR3 is 14 amino acids long. Trimming removed 3 bases from V and 6 bases from J; junction bases left unmatched: 4. Germline V gene data show CDR1 as MDHEN and CDR2 as SYDVKM. In DNA form, the CDR3 reads TGTGCCAGCAGTTTTTCCCTAGCGGGAGGCGAGCAGTACTTC. This encodes CASSFSLAGGEQYF. Complete variable domain (other parts from reference TRBV28 and TRBJ2-7): DVKVTQSSRYLVKRTGEKVFLECVQDMDHENMFWYRQDPGLGLRLIYFSYDVKMKEKGDIPEGYSVSREKKERFSLILESASTNQTSMYLCASSFSLAGGEQYFGPGTRLTVT.

The gene calls are TRBV27 and TRBJ1-2, with TRBD1 as a possible D gene (6 bases). The CDR3 sequence is 14 residues long. V lost 4 bases to trimming and J lost 4 bases, with 13 bases between them. Germline V gene lookup returns CDR1 MNHEY and CDR2 SMNVEV (reference sequence). The chain's CDR3 is CASSSLGGGYGYTF. The CDR3 nucleotides are TGTGCCAGCAGTTCCCTGGGAGGGGGCTATGGCTACACCTTC.

The chain is built from TRBV3-1 (or the pseudogene TRBV3-2) and TRBJ2-1; possibly TRBD1 for D (5 bases). The CDR3 spans 14 residues. The ends were cut back, 4 bases at V and 0 bases at J, with 7 bases in the middle. CDR1 is LGHDT, CDR2 YNNKEL, per germline (reference sequence). The CDR3 loop reads CASSRGASYNEQFF. CDR3 DNA sequence: TGTGCCAGCAGCCGTGGGGCCTCCTACAATGAGCAGTTCTTC.

J is TRBJ2-5 and V is TRBV2, with D uncertain. This CDR3 region has 14 residues. V lost 3 bases, J lost 0 bases, and 8 bases lay in between. The germline gives CDR1 SNHLY, CDR2 FYNNEI. For the CDR3, the DNA is TGTGCCAGCAGTGAGAGTCAACACCAAGAGACCCAGTACTTC. Translated, it gives CASSESQHQETQYF.

The rearrangement links TRBV18 to TRBJ2-1; the match to TRBD2 covers 12 bases. This CDR3 has 14 amino acids. Germline V lookup: CDR1 KGHSH, CDR2 LQKENI. The V and J ends lost 5 bases and 6 bases, in that order; junction bases with no gene match: 2. In nucleotides, the CDR3 is TGTGCCAGCTCAGGACTAGCGGGAATCAATGAGCAGTTCTTC. It codes for CASSGLAGINEQFF.

This clone was counted a few times. This sequence joins TRBV10-3 and TRBJ1-5; D is undetermined. The germline V gene has CDR1 ENHRY and CDR2 SYGVKD. Trimming removed 4 bases from V and 9 bases from J, with 16 bases in between. This CDR3 contains 14 residues. CDR3 nucleotides: TGTGCCATCAGTGTAGGGCCCGGTGAGGGGCCCCAGCATTTT. Its translation is CAISVGPGEGPQHF.

The chain joins TRBV30 to TRBJ1-2; D remains unclear. This CDR3 contains 14 residues. Germline CDR1 and CDR2: GTSNPN and SVGIG (reference sequence). Trimming left V 0 bases short and J 1 base short, with 9 bases between. CDR3 sequence (DNA): TGTGCCTGGAGTGTACTAGGGAATAACTATGGCTACACCTTC. Protein sequence: CAWSVLGNNYGYTF. The variable domain in full, with the rest retrieved from reference TRBV30 and TRBJ1-2, is SQTIHQWPATLVQPVGSPLSLECTVEGTSNPNLYWYRQAAGRGLQLLFYSVGIGQISSEVPQNLSASRPQDRQFILSSKKLLLSDSGFYLCAWSVLGNNYGYTFGSGTRLTVV.

The chain carries TRBV16 and TRBJ1-1; D gene uncertain. CDR3 size: 14 residues. Looked up from germline, CDR1 is KGHSY and CDR2 is FQNENV. V lost 5 bases, J lost 0 bases, and 10 bases lay in between. CDR3 sequence (DNA): TGTGCCAGCAGCGCTGGACTGGTGAACACTGAAGCTTTCTTT. Translation gives CASSAGLVNTEAFF.

The V and J genes are TRBV7-9 and TRBJ2-7; TRBD1 is a possible D gene (5 bases). There are 12 residues in the CDR3. From germline, CDR1 is SEHNR and CDR2 FQNEAQ (reference sequence). V was trimmed by 5 bases and J by 5 bases, leaving 10 bases between them. CDR3 in amino acids: CASSPGYNEQYF. The CDR3 bases are TGTGCCAGCAGCCCAGGGTACAACGAGCAGTACTTC. Full variable domain (remainder filled in from reference TRBV7-9 and TRBJ2-7): DTGVSQNPRHKITKRGQNVTFRCDPISEHNRLYWYRQTLGQGPEFLTYFQNEAQLEKSRLLSDRFSAERPKGSFSTLEIQRTEQGDSAMYLCASSPGYNEQYFGPGTRLTVT.

The chain has TRBV11-2 and TRBJ2-7; TRBD1 might be the D (6 bases). Germline V gene sequence: CDR1 SGHAT, CDR2 FQNNGV. The CDR3 runs to 13 residues. V was clipped by 5 bases and J by 5 bases, with 13 bases between them. CDR3 DNA: TGTGCCAGCAGCCGGACAGACTTTAACGAGCAGTACTTC. It encodes CASSRTDFNEQYF.

This clone was counted between two and nine times. This chain links TRBV18 with TRBJ1-1; D possibly corresponds to TRBD1 (5 bases). The CDR3 runs 13 residues. Trimming left V 8 bases short and J 2 bases short, with 12 bases between. Germline V gene data show CDR1 as KGHSH and CDR2 as LQKENI. CDR3 loop: CASRDSLNTEAFF. For the CDR3, the DNA is TGTGCCAGCCGTGACAGCCTTAACACTGAAGCTTTCTTT. Full variable domain (outside the CDR3, taken from reference TRBV18 and TRBJ1-1): NAGVMQNPRHLVRRRGQEARLRCSPMKGHSHVYWYRQLPEEGLKFMVYLQKENIIDESGMPKERFSAEFPKEGPSILRIQQVVRGDSAAYFCASRDSLNTEAFFGQGTRLTVV.

This chain connects TRBV9 to TRBJ2-1, with D possibly being TRBD1 (7 bases). The CDR3 consists of 16 residues. Germline-derived CDR1 and CDR2 are SGDLS and YYNGEE. V lost 6 bases and J lost 0, with 16 bases in between. For the CDR3, the DNA is TGTGCCAGCAACAAGGGGGCGGGGAGCTCCTACAATGAGCAGTTCTTC. Protein product: CASNKGAGSSYNEQFF.